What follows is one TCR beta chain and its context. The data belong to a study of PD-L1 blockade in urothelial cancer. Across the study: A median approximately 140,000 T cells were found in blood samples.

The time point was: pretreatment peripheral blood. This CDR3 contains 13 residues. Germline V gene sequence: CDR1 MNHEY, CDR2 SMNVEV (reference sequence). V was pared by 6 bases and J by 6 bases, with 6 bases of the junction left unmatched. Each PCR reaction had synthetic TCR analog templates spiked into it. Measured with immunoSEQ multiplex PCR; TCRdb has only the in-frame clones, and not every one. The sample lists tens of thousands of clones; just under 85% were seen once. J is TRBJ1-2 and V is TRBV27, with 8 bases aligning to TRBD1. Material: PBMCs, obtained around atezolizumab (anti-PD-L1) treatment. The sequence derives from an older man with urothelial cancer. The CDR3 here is CASSLTGGNGYTF. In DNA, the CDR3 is TGTGCCAGCAGCCTCACAGGGGGAAATGGCTACACCTTC.